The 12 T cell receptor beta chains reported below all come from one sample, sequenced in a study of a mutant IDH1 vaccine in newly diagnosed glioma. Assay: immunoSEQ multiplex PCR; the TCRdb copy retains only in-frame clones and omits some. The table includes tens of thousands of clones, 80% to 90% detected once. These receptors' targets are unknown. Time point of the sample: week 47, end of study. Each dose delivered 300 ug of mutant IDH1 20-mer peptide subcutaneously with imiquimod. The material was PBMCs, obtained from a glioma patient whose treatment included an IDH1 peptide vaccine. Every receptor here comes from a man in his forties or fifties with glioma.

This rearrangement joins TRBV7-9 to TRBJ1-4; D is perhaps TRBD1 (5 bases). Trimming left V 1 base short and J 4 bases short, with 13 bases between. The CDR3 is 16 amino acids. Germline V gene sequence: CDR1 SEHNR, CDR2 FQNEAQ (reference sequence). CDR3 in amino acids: CASSLVALDSNEKLFF. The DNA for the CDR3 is TGTGCCAGCAGCTTAGTAGCGTTAGACAGTAATGAAAAACTGTTTTTT.

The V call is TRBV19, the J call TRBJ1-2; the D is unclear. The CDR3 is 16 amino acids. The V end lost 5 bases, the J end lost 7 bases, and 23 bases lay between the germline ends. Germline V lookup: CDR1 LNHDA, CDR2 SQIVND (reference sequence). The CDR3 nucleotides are TGTGCCAGTAGTTTAACTGTACAGACGGGCCCAAGTGGCTACACCTTC. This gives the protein CASSLTVQTGPSGYTF.

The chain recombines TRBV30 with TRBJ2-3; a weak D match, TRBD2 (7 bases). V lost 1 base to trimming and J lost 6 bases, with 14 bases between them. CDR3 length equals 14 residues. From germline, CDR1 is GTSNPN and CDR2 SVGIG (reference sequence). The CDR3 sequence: CAWSAEGGADTQYF. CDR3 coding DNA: TGTGCCTGGAGTGCGGAAGGGGGGGCGGATACGCAGTATTTT. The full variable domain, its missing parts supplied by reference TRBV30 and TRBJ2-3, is SQTIHQWPATLVQPVGSPLSLECTVEGTSNPNLYWYRQAAGRGLQLLFYSVGIGQISSEVPQNLSASRPQDRQFILSSKKLLLSDSGFYLCAWSAEGGADTQYFGPGTRLTVL.

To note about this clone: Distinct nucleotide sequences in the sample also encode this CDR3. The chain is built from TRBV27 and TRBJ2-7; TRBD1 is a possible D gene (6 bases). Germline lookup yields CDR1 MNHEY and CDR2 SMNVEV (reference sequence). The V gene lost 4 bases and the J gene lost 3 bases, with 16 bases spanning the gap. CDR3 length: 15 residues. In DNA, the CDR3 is TGTGCCAGCAGTTCTACAGGGAACCCCTACTACGAGCAGTACTTC. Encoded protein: CASSSTGNPYYEQYF.

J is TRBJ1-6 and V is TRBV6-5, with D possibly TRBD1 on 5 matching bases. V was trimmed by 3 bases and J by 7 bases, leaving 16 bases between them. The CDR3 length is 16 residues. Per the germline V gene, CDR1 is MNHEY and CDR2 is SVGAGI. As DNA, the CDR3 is TGTGCCAGCAGTTATCCCCGGGGGGGGGAGAATTCACCCCTCCACTTT. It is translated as CASSYPRGGENSPLHF.

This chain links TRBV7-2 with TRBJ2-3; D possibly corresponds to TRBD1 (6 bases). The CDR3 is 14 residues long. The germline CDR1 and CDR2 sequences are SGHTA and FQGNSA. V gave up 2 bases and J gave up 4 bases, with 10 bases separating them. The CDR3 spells CASSLNQGPDTQYF. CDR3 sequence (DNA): TGTGCCAGCAGCTTAAATCAGGGGCCAGATACGCAGTATTTT. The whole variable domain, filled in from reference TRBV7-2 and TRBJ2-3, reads GAGVSQSPSNKVTEKGKDVELRCDPISGHTALYWYRQSLGQGLEFLIYFQGNSAPDKSGLPSDRFSAERTGGSVSTLTIQRTQQEDSAVYLCASSLNQGPDTQYFGPGTRLTVL.

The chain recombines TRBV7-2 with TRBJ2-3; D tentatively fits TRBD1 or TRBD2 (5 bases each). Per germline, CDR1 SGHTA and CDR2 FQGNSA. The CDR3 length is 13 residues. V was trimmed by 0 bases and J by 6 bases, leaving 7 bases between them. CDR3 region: CASSLAWGDTQYF. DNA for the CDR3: TGTGCCAGCAGCTTAGCCTGGGGGGATACGCAGTATTTT.

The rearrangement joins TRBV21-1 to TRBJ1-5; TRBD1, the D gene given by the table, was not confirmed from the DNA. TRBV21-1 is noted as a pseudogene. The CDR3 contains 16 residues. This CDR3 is CASSKGGDRGHQPQHF. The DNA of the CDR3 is TGTGCCAGCAGCAAAGGAGGGGACAGGGGGCACCAGCCCCAGCATTTT.

DNA for the CDR3: TGTGCCAGTAATAAAAAACAGGGGCGCGGCGGGGAGCTGTTTTTT. It is translated as CASNKKQGRGGELFF. The rearrangement uses TRBV19 and TRBJ2-2, with 7 positions matching TRBD1. Germline-derived CDR1 and CDR2 are LNHDA and SQIVND (reference sequence). The CDR3 consists of 15 residues. V gave up 7 bases and J gave up 7 bases; unmatched junction bases: 12.

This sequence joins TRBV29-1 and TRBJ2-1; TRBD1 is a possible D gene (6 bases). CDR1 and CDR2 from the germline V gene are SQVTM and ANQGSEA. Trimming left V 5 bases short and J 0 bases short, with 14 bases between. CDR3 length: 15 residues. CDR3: CSVYLDRSSYNEQFF. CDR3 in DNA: TGCAGCGTTTACCTCGACAGGAGCTCCTACAATGAGCAGTTCTTC.

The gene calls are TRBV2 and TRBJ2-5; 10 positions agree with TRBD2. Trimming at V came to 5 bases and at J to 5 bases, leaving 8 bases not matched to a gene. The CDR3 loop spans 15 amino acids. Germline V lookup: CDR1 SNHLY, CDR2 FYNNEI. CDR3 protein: CASSPKRGGQETQYF. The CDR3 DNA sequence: TGTGCCAGCAGTCCTAAGCGGGGGGGTCAGGAGACCCAGTACTTC.

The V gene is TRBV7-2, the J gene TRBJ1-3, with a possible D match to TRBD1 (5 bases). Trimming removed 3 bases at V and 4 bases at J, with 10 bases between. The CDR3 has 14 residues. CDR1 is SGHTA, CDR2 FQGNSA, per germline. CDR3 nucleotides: TGTGCCAGCAGCTTTGGGGGGGTGGGAAACACCATATATTTT. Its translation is CASSFGGVGNTIYF.